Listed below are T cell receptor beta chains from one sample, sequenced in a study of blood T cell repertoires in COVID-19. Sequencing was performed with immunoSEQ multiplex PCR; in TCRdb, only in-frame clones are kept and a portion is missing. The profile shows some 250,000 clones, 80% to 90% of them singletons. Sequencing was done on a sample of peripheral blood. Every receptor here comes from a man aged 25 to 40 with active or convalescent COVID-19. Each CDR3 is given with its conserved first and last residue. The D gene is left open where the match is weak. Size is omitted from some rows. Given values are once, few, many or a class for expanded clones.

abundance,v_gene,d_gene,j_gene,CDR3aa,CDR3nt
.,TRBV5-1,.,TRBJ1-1,CASSFGGGTEAFF,TGCGCCAGCAGCTTCGGGGGAGGAACTGAAGCTTTCTTT
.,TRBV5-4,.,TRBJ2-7,CASSLFTGGTYEQYF,TGTGCCAGCAGCCTATTTACCGGGGGAACCTACGAGCAGTACTTC
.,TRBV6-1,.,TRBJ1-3,CASSESGTGNTIYF,TGTGCCAGCAGTGAATCAGGGACTGGAAACACCATATATTTT
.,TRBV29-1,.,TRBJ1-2,CSVEDRGIGYTF,TGCAGCGTTGAAGACAGGGGTATCGGCTACACCTTC
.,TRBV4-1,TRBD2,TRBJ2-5,CASSQDPGGDIQETQYF,TGCGCCAGCAGCCAAGATCCGGGGGGGGACATACAAGAGACCCAGTACTTC
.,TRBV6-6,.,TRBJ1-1,CASSQSRGAGSRTEAFF,TGTGCCAGCAGTCAAAGCCGGGGGGCTGGTTCTCGCACTGAAGCTTTCTTT
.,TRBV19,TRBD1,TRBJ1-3,CATTPGGSGNTIYF,TGTGCCACGACGCCAGGGGGCTCTGGAAACACCATATATTTT
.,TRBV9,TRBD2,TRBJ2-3,CASSSTSGDLDTQYF,TGTGCCAGCAGCTCAACTAGCGGGGACCTGGATACGCAGTATTTT
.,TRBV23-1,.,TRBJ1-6,CASSQSSVRSPLHF,TGCGCCAGCAGTCAATCTAGCGTCCGGTCACCCCTCCACTTT
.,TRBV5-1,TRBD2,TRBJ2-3,CASMERGGTDTQYF,TGCGCCAGCATGGAGCGGGGAGGCACAGATACGCAGTATTTT
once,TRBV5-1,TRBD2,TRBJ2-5,CASSLRLAGGQETQYF,TGCGCCAGCAGCTTGAGACTAGCGGGGGGGCAAGAGACCCAGTACTTC
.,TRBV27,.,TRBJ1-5,CASSPQGSDRPQHF,TGTGCCAGCAGCCCCCAGGGTTCCGATCGGCCCCAGCATTTT
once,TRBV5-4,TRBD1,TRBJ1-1,CASSQQGRTEAFF,TGTGCCAGCAGTCAACAGGGGAGGACTGAAGCTTTCTTT
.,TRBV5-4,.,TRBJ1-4,CASSLPSSRATNEKLFF,TGTGCCAGCAGCTTACCGTCGTCTCGGGCAACTAATGAAAAACTGTTTTTT
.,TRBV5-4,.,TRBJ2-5,CASSFPGAAKETQYF,TGTGCCAGCAGCTTCCCGGGTGCGGCTAAGGAGACCCAGTACTTC
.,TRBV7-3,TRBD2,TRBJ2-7,CASSLQGLRIRRHEQYF,TGTGCCAGCAGCTTACAGGGACTAAGGATCCGAAGGCACGAGCAGTACTTC
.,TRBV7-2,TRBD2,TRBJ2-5,CASSSGTSGQETQYF,TGTGCCAGCAGCTCAGGGACTAGCGGGCAAGAGACCCAGTACTTC
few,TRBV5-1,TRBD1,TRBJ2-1,CASGNKRGQFGGSYNEQFF,TGCGCCAGCGGGAATAAACGGGGACAGTTTGGAGGCTCCTACAATGAGCAGTTCTTC
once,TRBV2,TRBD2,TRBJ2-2,CASSEVPFSGGPGGGELFF,TGTGCCAGCAGTGAAGTACCGTTCAGCGGGGGCCCCGGGGGCGGGGAGCTGTTTTTT
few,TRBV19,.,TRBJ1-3,CASTRGGSGNTIYF,TGTGCCAGTACCCGGGGAGGGTCTGGAAACACCATATATTTT
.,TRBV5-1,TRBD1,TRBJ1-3,CASSRRGTGDGNTIYF,TGCGCCAGCAGCCGGAGGGGGACAGGGGATGGAAACACCATATATTTT
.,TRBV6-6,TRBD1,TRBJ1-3,CASSTTRQGAGNTIYF,TGTGCCAGCAGTACCACTCGACAGGGGGCTGGAAACACCATATATTTT
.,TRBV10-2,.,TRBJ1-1,CASSESQATEAFF,TGCGCCAGCAGTGAGTCCCAGGCCACTGAAGCTTTCTTT
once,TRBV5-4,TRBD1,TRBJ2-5,CASRGTGLQETQYF,TGTGCCAGCAGGGGGACAGGGTTACAAGAGACCCAGTACTTC
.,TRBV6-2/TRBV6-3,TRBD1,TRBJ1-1,CASSPNPGQGGTEAFF,TGTGCCAGCAGTCCGAACCCAGGACAGGGGGGCACTGAAGCTTTCTTT
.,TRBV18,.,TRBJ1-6,CASSPDRDSPLHF,TGTGCCAGCTCACCGGACAGAGATTCACCCCTCCACTTT